A single sample gave rise to the 11 T cell receptor beta chains below, sequenced in a study of beta chain features in type 1 diabetes (dated by TCRdb to the late 2010s). Library preparation used the immunoSEQ multiplex PCR assay. The High Capacity cDNA Reverse Transcription Kit was used to reverse transcribe all of the isolated RNA, meaning that expressed TCRB transcripts were what got sequenced. The table was pulled from immuneACCESS by TCRdb, which kept in-frame rearrangements only. Such tables lose some clones; where checked, under half of the loss comes from unresolved V genes, and the rest has no known cause. The sample data list hundreds of thousands of clones, and about 15% of these were observed just once. The biggest ten clones account for 0.035% to 0.04% of the sample. The source material was naive CD4+ T cells from blood. What this sample's cell subset or site label stands for: true naive CD4+ T cells. These receptors came from a young man in good health.

In its sample, this clone was seen a few times. CDR3 nucleotides: TGTGCCAGCAGTGTGCGCCAAAAAGAGACCCAGTACTTC. This codes for CASSVRQKETQYF. The chain carries TRBV2 and TRBJ2-5; D is unclear. Germline CDR1 and CDR2: SNHLY and FYNNEI. CDR3 size: 13 residues. Trimming stripped 4 bases from V and 3 bases from J, with 9 bases between.

The chain recombines TRBV5-4 with TRBJ1-2, with 7 bases that match TRBD1. This CDR3 region has 14 residues. The germline V gene has CDR1 SGHNT and CDR2 YYREEE (reference sequence). With 4 bases clipped from V and 4 bases from J, the junction kept 7 bases outside the gene matches. The CDR3 bases are TGTGCCAGCAGCGTGGGACAGCCCAGCTATGGCTACACCTTC. Residues: CASSVGQPSYGYTF.

Points on this clone: One end of the junction varies from germline; a read error may be responsible. This chain links TRBV7-9 with TRBJ2-2; D unclear. Germline CDR1 and CDR2: SEHNR and FQNEAQ (reference sequence). The CDR3 runs to 12 residues. The CDR3 DNA reads TGTCCCAGCAGCTTGGTCACCGGGGAGCTGTTTTTT. It yields the protein CPSSLVTGELFF. Together with reference TRBV7-9 and TRBJ2-2, the CDR3 gives the full variable domain: DTGVSQNPRHKITKRGQNVTFRCDPISEHNRLYWYRQTLGQGPEFLTYFQNEAQLEKSRLLSDRFSAERPKGSFSTLEIQRTEQGDSAMYLCPSSLVTGELFFGEGSRLTVL.

The chain couples TRBV29-1 to TRBJ2-1, with 8 nucleotides matching TRBD1. With 7 bases clipped from V and 10 bases from J, the junction kept 18 bases outside the gene matches. In germline, CDR1 is SQVTM, CDR2 ANQGSEA. The CDR3 length is 15 residues. The CDR3 nucleotides read TGCAGCGGCTCGCACAGGGGGGCCACGTCAGGGGAGCAGTTCTTC. It is translated as CSGSHRGATSGEQFF.

The V call is TRBV6-6, the J call TRBJ2-5; the match to TRBD2 covers 10 bases. CDR1 MNHNY and CDR2 SVGAGI come from the germline V gene (reference sequence). The CDR3 spans 16 residues. V shed 7 bases, J shed 5 bases, and the junction held 13 bases outside the gene matches. CDR3 residues: CASTPVSGGARETQYF. The CDR3 nucleotides are TGTGCCAGCACCCCTGTGAGCGGGGGGGCCCGGGAGACCCAGTACTTC.

This clone has just a few counts. DNA for the CDR3: TGCAGCGTTGAAGTCATCGGGGGCCACGAGCAGTACTTC. Translation gives CSVEVIGGHEQYF. The chain has TRBV29-1 and TRBJ2-7; TRBD1 or TRBD2 may be the D gene (6 bases each). Germline values: CDR1 SQVTM, CDR2 ANQGSEA. This CDR3 comprises 13 residues. The V end was cut by 1 base, the J end by 5 bases, with 12 bases between.

Written as DNA, the CDR3 is TGTGCCAGCAGCTTACTCGCAGGGGGTAATTCACCCCTCCACTTT. It is translated as CASSLLAGGNSPLHF. The chain links TRBV7-9 to TRBJ1-6; 7 bases match TRBD1. The CDR3 runs 15 residues. Germline lookup yields CDR1 SEHNR and CDR2 FQNEAQ (reference sequence). Trimming removed 2 bases from V and 6 bases from J; junction bases left unmatched: 4.

The rearrangement uses TRBV5-1 and TRBJ2-6; D uncertain. The germline V gene has CDR1 SGHRS and CDR2 YFSETQ. CDR3 length: 14 residues. Trimming took off 4 bases at V and 0 bases at J, with 5 bases between the two ends. This chain's CDR3 is CASSNTSGANVLTF. The CDR3 DNA follows: TGCGCCAGCAGCAACACCTCTGGGGCCAACGTCCTGACTTTC.

This clone has more than one count but fewer than ten. The chain combines TRBV4-3 with TRBJ2-1; TRBD2 agrees at 14 bases. The ends lost 4 bases at V and 1 base at J; junction bases unmatched: 15. This CDR3 comprises 21 residues. Germline V CDR1 and CDR2: LGHNA, YSLEER. CDR3 sequence: CASSRLSPGLAGARSYNEQFF. Written as DNA, the CDR3 is TGCGCCAGCAGCCGATTGAGCCCGGGACTAGCGGGAGCCAGGTCCTACAATGAGCAGTTCTTC.

V gene TRBV30 combines with J gene TRBJ2-1, with D possibly TRBD1 on 6 matching bases. Germline CDR1 is GTSNPN and CDR2 is SVGIG (reference sequence). V was pared by 6 bases and J by 0 bases, with 12 bases between. This CDR3 is 14 amino acids long. The CDR3 protein is CACSGTYSYNEQFF. The CDR3 region has the DNA TGTGCCTGTTCCGGGACATACTCCTACAATGAGCAGTTCTTC.

This clone was counted between two and nine times. Its ends do not fully match the called genes, so a read error is possible. The gene calls are TRBV10-3 and TRBJ2-7, with 7 nucleotides matching TRBD1. There are 12 residues in the CDR3. CDR1 is ENHRY, CDR2 SYGVKD, per germline. This CDR3 reads CAISESPTGWDF. The CDR3 DNA reads as TGTGCCATCAGTGAGTCCCCGACAGGGTGGGACTTC.